The clone carrying this TCR beta chain was counted at least ten times. Its antigen is as yet unknown. This entry comes from a study of spatial heterogeneity in lung cancer. Study-level information: Beta-chain sequences consistently outnumbered alpha-chain sequences in detection. Within tumor regions, the number of TCR transcripts tracked closely with a T cell module score obtained from matched bulk RNA-seq.

Germline V lookup: CDR1 SGHAT, CDR2 FQDESV (reference sequence). V lost 5 bases and J 11 bases, leaving 15 bases between the germline ends. This CDR3 has 13 amino acids. Time point indicated: sample taken at primary tumor resection. The donor population consisted of over 55 patients with untreated, early-stage non-small cell lung cancer. Sequencing of whole RNA from tumor, nontumor lung or frozen PBMC involved no sorting. TCRdb reanalysed the 5' RACE reads using MiXCR and keeps one entry per CDR3 protein. This table has 5,000 to 6,500 distinct CDR3 sequences, approximately 4.8% appearing once. Regarding the study as a whole: Within tumors, counts of expanded alpha and beta TCRs tracked tumor mutation counts.

The starting material was lung tumor tissue, obtained at surgery. This chain links TRBV11-1 with TRBJ1-4; D possibly corresponds to TRBD1 (6 bases). The TCR originated in a male donor with early-stage non-small cell lung cancer. CDR3: CASSEQGLRKLFF. CDR3 DNA: TGTGCCAGCAGCGAACAGGGTTTGAGGAAACTGTTTTTT. Combining the CDR3 with reference TRBV11-1 and TRBJ1-4 gives the whole variable domain EAEVAQSPRYKITEKSQAVAFWCDPISGHATLYWYRQILGQGPELLVQFQDESVVDDSQLPKDRFSAERLKGVDSTLKIQPAELGDSAMYLCASSEQGLRKLFFGSGTQLSVL.